This T cell receptor (beta chain) stems from a study of OX40 agonist ivuxolimab in advanced cancers. Study summary: Three patients got partial responses; one had hepatocellular carcinoma and two had cutaneous melanoma.

Sequencing was performed with immunoSEQ multiplex PCR; in TCRdb, only in-frame clones are kept and a portion is missing. There are over 70,000 clones in the sample; about 90% occur only once, and 0.4% to 0.65% lies in the top ten. This clonotype originated in an adult with an advanced solid tumor such as melanoma, head and neck, liver or kidney cancer. The material was CD4+ or CD8+ T cells sorted from blood, obtained in a trial of the OX40 agonist ivuxolimab.

CDR3 amino acids: CASIQYSNQPQHF. CDR3 nucleotide sequence: TGTGCCAGCATCCAGTATAGCAATCAGCCCCAGCATTTT. V gene TRBV6-1 combines with J gene TRBJ1-5; D gene unclear. This CDR3 is 13 amino acids long. Trimming removed 7 bases from V and 0 bases from J, with 7 bases in between. CDR1 and CDR2 from the germline V gene are MNHNS and SASEGT.